The subject of this entry is one T cell receptor (beta chain). The sample is drawn from a study of type 1 regulatory T cells. Overall study: An in vitro protocol generated T-allo10, a Tr1-enriched, alloantigen-specific CD4 T cell product.

CDR3 size: 14 residues. Germline CDR1 and CDR2: DFQATT and SNEGSKA (reference sequence). The V and J ends lost 4 bases and 6 bases, in that order; junction bases with no gene match: 8. TCRdb used MiXCR to reprocess the reads, holding one entry per CDR3 protein. This sample yields around 88,000 distinct CDR3 sequences, of which about 28% are seen a single time; 2% to 2.5% belongs to the top ten. This TCR derives from a human donor in good health. Input material: CD4+ T cells, either the whole sample or a sorted fraction (not recorded which). V is TRBV20-1 and J is TRBJ1-1, with 10 nucleotides matching TRBD1. CDR3 residues: CSAIGDRGLPEAFF. CDR3 sequence (DNA): TGCAGTGCTATTGGGGACAGGGGTCTCCCTGAAGCTTTCTTT.